The 30 T cell receptor beta chains below come from one sample, sequenced in a study of T cells in Graves' hyperthyroidism and ophthalmopathy. It was RNA transcripts that yielded the amplified TCR beta CDR3 regions. An initial round of RT-PCR targeting the TCR CDR3 relied on the HTBI primer set. Using its own MiXCR run on the multiplex PCR reads, TCRdb lists one record per CDR3 protein. This sample carries 650,000 to 700,000 distinct CDR3 sequences, around 16% of them seen once, and the ten largest clones take 15% to 17%. Sequenced input: blood. The receptor set was obtained from a man aged 45-60 years with Graves' hyperthyroidism.

This clonotype was observed many times. The chain uses TRBV30 and TRBJ2-1; 7 positions agree with TRBD2. The V and J ends lost 4 bases and 10 bases, in that order; junction bases with no gene match: 1. CDR1 and CDR2 (germline): GTSNPN, SVGIG (reference sequence). The CDR3 has 10 residues. CDR3 in amino acids: CAWKAGEQFF. The DNA of the CDR3 is TGTGCCTGGAAAGCGGGGGAGCAGTTCTTC. The entire variable domain, with the rest obtained from reference TRBV30 and TRBJ2-1, is as follows: SQTIHQWPATLVQPVGSPLSLECTVEGTSNPNLYWYRQAAGRGLQLLFYSVGIGQISSEVPQNLSASRPQDRQFILSSKKLLLSDSGFYLCAWKAGEQFFGPGTRLTVL.

This clonotype has just a few counts. The chain links TRBV28 to TRBJ2-3, with 9 bases matching TRBD2. Germline V CDR1 and CDR2: MDHEN, SYDVKM. The CDR3 contains 15 residues. J gave up 2 bases and V 5 bases, and 5 bases lay outside the gene matches. CDR3 residues: CASSPLAGYTDTQYF. CDR3 coding DNA: TGTGCCAGCAGTCCACTAGCGGGCTACACAGATACGCAGTATTTT. Together with reference TRBV28 and TRBJ2-3, the CDR3 gives the full variable domain: DVKVTQSSRYLVKRTGEKVFLECVQDMDHENMFWYRQDPGLGLRLIYFSYDVKMKEKGDIPEGYSVSREKKERFSLILESASTNQTSMYLCASSPLAGYTDTQYFGPGTRLTVL.

The rearrangement links TRBV30 to TRBJ2-7; D not certain. This CDR3 has 12 amino acids. Trimming removed 2 bases at V and 7 bases at J, with 12 bases between. CDR1 GTSNPN and CDR2 SVGIG come from the germline V gene (reference sequence). The CDR3 sequence is CAWSLVPGEQYF. DNA of the CDR3: TGTGCCTGGAGTCTAGTGCCCGGAGAGCAGTACTTC.

V is TRBV6-5 and J is TRBJ1-1; D unresolved. The CDR3 consists of 14 residues. V lost 3 bases and J 4 bases, leaving 12 bases between the germline ends. Germline V gene sequence: CDR1 MNHEY, CDR2 SVGAGI. CDR3 sequence: CASSYERLATEAFF. As DNA, the CDR3 is TGTGCCAGCAGTTATGAACGGCTGGCCACTGAAGCTTTCTTT.

This clonotype was counted a few times. The chain employs TRBV7-9 and TRBJ2-1; D assignment may be TRBD1 or TRBD2 (6 bases each). The CDR3 covers 16 residues. The germline V gene has CDR1 SEHNR and CDR2 FQNEAQ (reference sequence). Deletions cut 1 base from V and 5 bases from J, with 15 bases between. CDR3 residues: CASSLVVGGSDNEQFF. CDR3 coding DNA: TGTGCCAGCAGCTTAGTGGTCGGGGGCTCAGACAATGAGCAGTTCTTC.

Ten or more counts support this clonotype. J is TRBJ2-3 and V is TRBV11-2; 8 bases are shared with TRBD1. CDR3 size: 14 residues. V was clipped by 4 bases and J by 4 bases; unmatched bases: 4. Germline CDR1 is SGHAT and CDR2 is FQNNGV. The CDR3 region is CASSWMDRADTQYF. CDR3 nucleotides: TGTGCCAGCAGCTGGATGGACAGGGCAGATACGCAGTATTTT.

This clonotype came up many times. The chain carries TRBV27 and TRBJ2-7; the match to TRBD2 covers 16 bases. Germline values: CDR1 MNHEY, CDR2 SMNVEV (reference sequence). The ends lost 7 bases at V and 0 bases at J; junction bases unmatched: 9. The CDR3 contains 18 residues. CDR3 coding DNA: TGTGCCAGCAAATCGGGACTAGCGGGAGGGCCACGCTCCTACGAGCAGTACTTC. Translating it yields CASKSGLAGGPRSYEQYF.

This clonotype was counted at least ten times. This chain joins TRBV12-5 and TRBJ1-5; D gene ambiguous. V gave up 3 bases and J gave up 2 bases, with 23 bases separating them. This CDR3 spans 19 amino acids. In germline, CDR1 is LGHNT, CDR2 FRNRAP. The CDR3 coding sequence is TGTGCTAGTGGTTTAAATCTTGGGCGATTAGGAGAGGGCAATCAGCCCCAGCATTTT. Residues: CASGLNLGRLGEGNQPQHF.

A few counts support this clonotype. This chain links TRBV14 with TRBJ1-2; D is unclear. This CDR3 contains 13 residues. Per germline, CDR1 SGHDN and CDR2 FVKESK. Trimming pared 3 bases from V and 5 bases from J, leaving 10 bases between. This chain's CDR3 is CASSHPEGYGYTF. CDR3 sequence (DNA): TGTGCCAGCAGCCACCCGGAGGGATATGGCTACACCTTC.

This clonotype was found many times. The V gene is TRBV7-9, the J gene TRBJ2-1; 8 bases match TRBD2. V lost 6 bases to trimming and J lost 8 bases; unmatched junction nucleotides: 6. This CDR3 is built from 13 residues. Germline V CDR1 and CDR2: SEHNR, FQNEAQ (reference sequence). The CDR3 region is CASSRTSGDEQFF. As DNA, the CDR3 is TGTGCCAGCAGTCGAACTAGCGGCGATGAGCAGTTCTTC.

This clonotype was seen many times. The J gene is TRBJ2-7, the V gene TRBV11-2, with 9 bases aligning to TRBD1. The V segment lost 6 bases and the J segment 4 bases; nucleotides outside the gene matches: 4. The CDR3 totals 13 residues. Germline-derived CDR1 and CDR2 are SGHAT and FQNNGV. The CDR3 DNA reads as TGTGCCAGCAGGGACAGGGGTCCGTACGAGCAGTACTTC. Amino acid sequence: CASRDRGPYEQYF.

This clonotype has just a few counts. The chain links TRBV12-3 or TRBV12-4 to TRBJ2-5; TRBD2 matches 7 bases. J gave up 2 bases and V 7 bases, and 13 bases lay outside the gene matches. The CDR3 loop spans 16 amino acids. The CDR3 bases are TGTGCCAGCACCTTTTATGGGAGGGGTAAACAAGAGACCCAGTACTTC. Translation: CASTFYGRGKQETQYF.

V usage is TRBV10-1 and J usage is TRBJ2-3; D is perhaps TRBD2 (6 bases). This CDR3 region has 16 residues. Trimming removed 3 bases from V and 1 base from J, with 14 bases in between. Per germline, CDR1 WNHNN and CDR2 SYGVQD (reference sequence). CDR3 protein: CASSEAPRRGTDTQYF. The CDR3 DNA sequence: TGCGCCAGCAGTGAAGCGCCGAGGAGGGGCACAGATACGCAGTATTTT.

This clonotype was detected only a few times. The chain couples TRBV5-4 to TRBJ2-1; TRBD1 is a possible D gene (6 bases). CDR3 length: 13 residues. V gave up 4 bases and J gave up 15 bases, with 20 bases separating them. Germline V CDR1 and CDR2: SGHNT, YYREEE (reference sequence). CDR3 in amino acids: CASSISQGFPPFF. DNA for the CDR3: TGTGCCAGCAGCATTTCCCAGGGGTTTCCCCCGTTCTTC.

This clonotype was counted a few times. The chain employs TRBV7-8 and TRBJ2-7; D may be TRBD2 (6 bases). The V end lost 4 bases, the J end lost 4 bases, and 20 bases lay between the germline ends. The CDR3 extends over 16 amino acids. From germline, CDR1 is SGHVS and CDR2 FQNEAQ. For the CDR3, the DNA is TGTGCCAGCAGCTCCGTCGGGAGTCCCCGATGGTACGAGCAGTACTTC. It yields the protein CASSSVGSPRWYEQYF.

This clonotype was seen many times. CDR3: CASSQDFLRAEAFF. DNA of the CDR3: TGTGCCAGCAGCCAAGATTTTTTAAGGGCTGAAGCTTTCTTT. The chain carries TRBV3-1 and TRBJ1-1; D remains unclear. V was pared by 0 bases and J by 6 bases, with 11 bases between. The germline V gene has CDR1 LGHDT and CDR2 YNNKEL (reference sequence). The length of the CDR3 is 14 residues.

For this clonotype: This could be a read error, since a much larger clone is one nucleotide away. The chain combines TRBV28 with TRBJ2-3, with 9 bases that match TRBD2. There are 14 residues in the CDR3. CDR1 MDHEN and CDR2 SYDVKM come from the germline V gene. CDR3 sequence: CASSISGSTDSQYF. Here the CDR3 DNA reads TGTGCCAGCAGCATTAGCGGGAGTACAGATTCGCAGTATTTT.

This rearrangement joins TRBV19 to TRBJ2-7; D is uncertain. Trimming took off 3 bases at V and 5 bases at J, with 5 bases between the two ends. This CDR3 has 11 residues. Germline CDR1 and CDR2: LNHDA and SQIVND (reference sequence). The CDR3 protein is CASSILNEQYF. For the CDR3, the DNA is TGTGCCAGTAGTATTCTCAACGAGCAGTACTTC.

This clonotype was observed a few times. The rearrangement links TRBV13 to TRBJ2-4, with 9 bases fitting TRBD2. The germline V gene encodes CDR1 PRHDT and CDR2 FYEKMQ (reference sequence). This CDR3 is 19 amino acids long. With 0 bases clipped from V and 0 bases from J, the junction kept 9 bases outside the gene matches. The DNA of the CDR3 is TGTGCCAGCAGCTTAGGGCCTAGCGGGGACCTCCTAGCCAAAAACATTCAGTACTTC. It is translated as CASSLGPSGDLLAKNIQYF.

This clonotype was counted between two and nine times. The chain recombines TRBV3-1 with TRBJ2-1; 8 bases are a match to TRBD2. CDR3 length: 15 residues. V dropped 4 bases and J dropped 8; count of bases not matched to a gene: 10. Germline CDR1 LGHDT, CDR2 YNNKEL (reference sequence). CDR3 nucleotides: TGTGCCAGCAGCCTTAGCGGGACCTTTCTCTATGAGCAGTTCTTC. Its translation is CASSLSGTFLYEQFF.

The V and J genes are TRBV20-1 and TRBJ2-3; D might be TRBD1 (6 bases). The CDR3 loop spans 13 amino acids. Per germline, CDR1 DFQATT and CDR2 SNEGSKA (reference sequence). The V gene lost 5 bases and the J gene lost 1 base, with 10 bases spanning the gap. This chain's CDR3 is CSALQGRTDTQYF. CDR3 nucleotide sequence: TGCAGTGCTTTACAGGGTCGCACAGATACGCAGTATTTT.

The chain couples TRBV29-1 to TRBJ2-3, with D tentatively TRBD1 (5 bases). The germline V gene encodes CDR1 SQVTM and CDR2 ANQGSEA. The V and J ends lost 3 bases and 5 bases respectively, with 12 bases between them. This CDR3 comprises 13 residues. The CDR3 sequence: CSVDESGLDTQYF. For the CDR3, the DNA is TGCAGCGTTGATGAATCAGGGTTAGATACGCAGTATTTT.

There are many counts of this clonotype. The chain has TRBV28 and TRBJ2-7; D unclear. The germline V gene encodes CDR1 MDHEN and CDR2 SYDVKM. V lost 8 bases, J lost 0 bases, and 11 bases lay in between. The CDR3 loop spans 13 amino acids. CDR3 sequence: CASSPDTSYEQYF. Written as DNA, the CDR3 is TGTGCCAGCTCCCCTGATACCTCCTACGAGCAGTACTTC. The full variable domain, rest sourced from reference TRBV28 and TRBJ2-7, is DVKVTQSSRYLVKRTGEKVFLECVQDMDHENMFWYRQDPGLGLRLIYFSYDVKMKEKGDIPEGYSVSREKKERFSLILESASTNQTSMYLCASSPDTSYEQYFGPGTRLTVT.

The chain has TRBV2 and TRBJ1-5; 7 nucleotides line up with TRBD1. This CDR3 has 14 amino acids. CDR1 and CDR2 from the germline V gene are SNHLY and FYNNEI. Trimming removed 7 bases from V and 7 bases from J; junction bases left unmatched: 10. The CDR3 nucleotides read TGTGCCAGCACGGGGACAGTATCCTACCAGCCCCAGCATTTT. Translation gives CASTGTVSYQPQHF.

This clonotype was seen ten or more times. The CDR3 DNA sequence: TGTGCCAGCAGCCTCCTAGCGGGGACTAGCACAGATACGCAGTATTTT. Amino acids: CASSLLAGTSTDTQYF. The chain joins TRBV2 to TRBJ2-3, with 9 bases aligning to TRBD2. This CDR3 region has 16 residues. After removal of 6 bases from V and 0 bases from J, the junction contained 7 bases not matched to a gene. Germline CDR1 reads SNHLY; CDR2 reads FYNNEI.

The rearrangement links TRBV12-5 to TRBJ2-1; 16 nucleotides agree with TRBD2. The V gene end was trimmed by 4 bases and the J gene end by 4 bases; junction bases not matched to a gene: 10. Germline CDR1 LGHNT, CDR2 FRNRAP. The CDR3 is 19 amino acids. The CDR3 reads CASGSPGLAGGAGYNEQFF. In DNA form, the CDR3 reads TGTGCTAGTGGTTCGCCGGGACTAGCGGGAGGGGCGGGGTACAATGAGCAGTTCTTC.

This clonotype was seen many times. The CDR3 sequence: CASSRGLAGGSYNEQFF. The DNA of the CDR3 is TGTGCCAGCAGTAGGGGACTAGCGGGAGGATCGTACAATGAGCAGTTCTTC. This chain joins TRBV28 and TRBJ2-1, with 15 positions matching TRBD2. There are 17 residues in the CDR3. Germline assignment: CDR1 MDHEN and CDR2 SYDVKM. J lost 4 bases, V lost 5 bases, and 6 bases had no gene match.

This clonotype showed up just a few times. The rearrangement joins TRBV7-9 to TRBJ2-3; tentatively, D is TRBD1 or TRBD2 (5 bases each). V dropped 6 bases and J dropped 1 base, with 17 bases sitting between them. The CDR3 sequence is 16 residues long. Germline loops: CDR1 SEHNR, CDR2 FQNEAQ (reference sequence). The CDR3 loop reads CASSFTPGPRTDTQYF. CDR3 DNA: TGTGCCAGCAGTTTTACCCCGGGACCCCGCACAGATACGCAGTATTTT.

This clonotype was picked up many times. The rearrangement joins TRBV2 to TRBJ1-5; no firm D call. This CDR3 contains 11 residues. The V gene lost 6 bases and the J gene lost 3 bases, with 3 bases spanning the gap. Looked up from germline, CDR1 is SNHLY and CDR2 is FYNNEI. The CDR3 loop is CASRFNQPQHF. The CDR3 coding sequence is TGTGCCAGCAGGTTCAATCAGCCCCAGCATTTT.

This clonotype showed up many times. The CDR3 loop reads CSVESLRAGPNYGYTF. The CDR3 DNA sequence: TGCAGCGTTGAATCTCTTCGGGCAGGGCCGAACTATGGCTACACCTTC. The chain joins TRBV29-1 to TRBJ1-2; TRBD1 is a possible D gene (5 bases). There are 16 residues in the CDR3. Looked up from germline, CDR1 is SQVTM and CDR2 is ANQGSEA. Trimming left V 2 bases short and J 2 bases short, with 18 bases between. The full variable domain, in which reference TRBV29-1 and TRBJ1-2 provide the parts outside the CDR3, is SAVISQKPSRDICQRGTSLTIQCQVDSQVTMMFWYRQQPGQSLTLIATANQGSEATYESGFVIDKFPISRPNLTFSTLTVSNMSPEDSSIYLCSVESLRAGPNYGYTFGSGTRLTVV.